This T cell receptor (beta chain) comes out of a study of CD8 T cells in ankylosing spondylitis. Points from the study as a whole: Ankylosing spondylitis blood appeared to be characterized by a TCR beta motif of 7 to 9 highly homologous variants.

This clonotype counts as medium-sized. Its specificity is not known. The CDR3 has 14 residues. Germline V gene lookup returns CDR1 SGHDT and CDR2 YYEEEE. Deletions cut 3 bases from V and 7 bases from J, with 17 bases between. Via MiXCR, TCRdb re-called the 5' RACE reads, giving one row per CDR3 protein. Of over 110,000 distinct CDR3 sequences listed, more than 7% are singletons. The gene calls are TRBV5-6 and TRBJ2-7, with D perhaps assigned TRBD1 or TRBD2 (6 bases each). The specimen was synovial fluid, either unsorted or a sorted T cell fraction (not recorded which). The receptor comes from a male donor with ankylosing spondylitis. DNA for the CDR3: TGTGCCAGCAGCTGGGGGGCAGGGCAAGGAGAGCAGTACTTC. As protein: CASSWGAGQGEQYF.